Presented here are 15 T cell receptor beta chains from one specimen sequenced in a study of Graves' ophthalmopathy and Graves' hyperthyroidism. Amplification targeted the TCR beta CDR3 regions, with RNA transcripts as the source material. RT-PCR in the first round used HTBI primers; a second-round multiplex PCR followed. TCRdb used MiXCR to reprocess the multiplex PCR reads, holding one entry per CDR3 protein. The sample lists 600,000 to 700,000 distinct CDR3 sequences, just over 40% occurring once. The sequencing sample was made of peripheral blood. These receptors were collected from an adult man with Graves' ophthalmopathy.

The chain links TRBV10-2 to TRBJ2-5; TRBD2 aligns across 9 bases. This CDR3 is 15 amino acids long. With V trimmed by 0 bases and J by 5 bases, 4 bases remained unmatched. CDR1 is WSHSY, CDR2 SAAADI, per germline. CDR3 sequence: CASSESAGGQETQYF. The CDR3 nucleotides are TGCGCCAGCAGTGAGTCGGCGGGGGGGCAGGAGACCCAGTACTTC.

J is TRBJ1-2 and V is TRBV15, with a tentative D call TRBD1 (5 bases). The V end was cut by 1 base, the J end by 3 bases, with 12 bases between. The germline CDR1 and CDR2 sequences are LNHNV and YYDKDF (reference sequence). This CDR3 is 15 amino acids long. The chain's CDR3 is CATSRVGQGDYGYTF. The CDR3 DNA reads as TGTGCCACCAGCAGAGTAGGGCAGGGAGACTATGGCTACACCTTC.

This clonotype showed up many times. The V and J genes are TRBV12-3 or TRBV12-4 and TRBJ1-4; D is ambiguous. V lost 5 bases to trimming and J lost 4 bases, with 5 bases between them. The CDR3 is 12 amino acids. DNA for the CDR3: TGTGCCAGCAGTCTCATTAATGAAAAACTGTTTTTT. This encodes CASSLINEKLFF.

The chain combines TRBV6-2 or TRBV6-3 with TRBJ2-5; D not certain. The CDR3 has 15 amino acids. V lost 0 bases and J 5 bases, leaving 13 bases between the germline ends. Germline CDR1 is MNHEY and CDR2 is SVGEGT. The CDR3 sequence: CASSYSIPVSETQYF. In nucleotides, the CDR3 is TGTGCCAGCAGTTACTCGATCCCAGTCTCGGAGACCCAGTACTTC.

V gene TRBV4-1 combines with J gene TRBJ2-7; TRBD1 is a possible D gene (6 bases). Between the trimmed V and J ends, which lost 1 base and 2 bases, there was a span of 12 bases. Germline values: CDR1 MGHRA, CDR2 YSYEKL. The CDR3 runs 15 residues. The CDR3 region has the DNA TGCGCCAGCAGCCAAGTACAGGGCTTAACCTACGAGCAGTACTTC. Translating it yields CASSQVQGLTYEQYF.

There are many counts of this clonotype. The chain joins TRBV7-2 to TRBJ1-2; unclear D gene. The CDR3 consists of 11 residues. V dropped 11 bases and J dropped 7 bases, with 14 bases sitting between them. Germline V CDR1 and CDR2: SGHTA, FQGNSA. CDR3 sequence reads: CAASLLSGYTF. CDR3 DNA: TGTGCCGCCAGCTTATTGAGTGGCTACACCTTC.

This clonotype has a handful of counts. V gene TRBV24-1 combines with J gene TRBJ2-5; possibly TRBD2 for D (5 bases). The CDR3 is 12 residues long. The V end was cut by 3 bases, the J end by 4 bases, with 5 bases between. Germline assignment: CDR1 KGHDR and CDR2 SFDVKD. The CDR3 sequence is CATSDGRETQYF. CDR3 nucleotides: TGTGCCACCAGTGATGGGAGAGAGACCCAGTACTTC.

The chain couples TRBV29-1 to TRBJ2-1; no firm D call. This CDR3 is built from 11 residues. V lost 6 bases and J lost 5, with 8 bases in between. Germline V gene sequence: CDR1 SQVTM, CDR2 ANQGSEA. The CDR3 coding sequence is TGCAGCGTCGTTCGCAACAATGAGCAGTTCTTC. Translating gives CSVVRNNEQFF.

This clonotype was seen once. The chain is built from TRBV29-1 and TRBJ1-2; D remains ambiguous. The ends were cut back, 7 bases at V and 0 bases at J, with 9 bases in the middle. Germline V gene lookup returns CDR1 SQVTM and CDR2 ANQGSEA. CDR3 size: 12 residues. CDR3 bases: TGCAGCGAAACGACGGCTAACTATGGCTACACCTTC. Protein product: CSETTANYGYTF.

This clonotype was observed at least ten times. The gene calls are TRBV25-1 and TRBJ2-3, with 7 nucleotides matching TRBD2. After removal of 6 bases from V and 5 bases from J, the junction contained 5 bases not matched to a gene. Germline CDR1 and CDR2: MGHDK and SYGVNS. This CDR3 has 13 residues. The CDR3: CASRTGGGDTQYF. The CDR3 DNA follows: TGTGCCAGCAGGACGGGAGGTGGAGATACGCAGTATTTT.

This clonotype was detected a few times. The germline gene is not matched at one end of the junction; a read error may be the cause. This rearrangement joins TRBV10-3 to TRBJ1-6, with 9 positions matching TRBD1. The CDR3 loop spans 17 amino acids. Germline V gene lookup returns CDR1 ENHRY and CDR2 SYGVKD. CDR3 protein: CASSPHFGDRENSPLHF. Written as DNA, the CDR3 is TGTGCCAGCAGTCCACACTTCGGGGACAGGGAAAATTCACCCCTCCACTTT.

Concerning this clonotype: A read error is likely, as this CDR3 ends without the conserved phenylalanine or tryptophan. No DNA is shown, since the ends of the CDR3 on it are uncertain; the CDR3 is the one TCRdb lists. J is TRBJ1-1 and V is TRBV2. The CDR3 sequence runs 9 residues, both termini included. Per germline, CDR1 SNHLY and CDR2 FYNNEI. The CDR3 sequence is CANRGMLVS.

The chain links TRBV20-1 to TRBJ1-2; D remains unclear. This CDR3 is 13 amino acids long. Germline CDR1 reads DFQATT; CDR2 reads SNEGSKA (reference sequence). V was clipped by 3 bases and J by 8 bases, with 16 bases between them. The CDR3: CSASLRLAGGYTF. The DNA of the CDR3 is TGCAGTGCTAGTCTTAGGCTAGCGGGAGGCTACACCTTC.

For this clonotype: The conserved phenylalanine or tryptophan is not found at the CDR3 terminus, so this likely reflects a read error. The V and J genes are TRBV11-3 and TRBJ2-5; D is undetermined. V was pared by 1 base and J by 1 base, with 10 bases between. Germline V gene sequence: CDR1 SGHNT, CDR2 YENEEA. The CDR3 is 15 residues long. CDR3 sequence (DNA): TGTGCCAGCAGCTTAGGTCTGGCGCGCCAAGAGACCCAGTACTGC. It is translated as CASSLGLARQETQYC.

CDR3 residues: CASKGVEQETQYF. The CDR3 nucleotides read TGTGCCAGCAAGGGGGTGGAGCAAGAGACCCAGTACTTC. The J gene is TRBJ2-5, the V gene TRBV27; D may be TRBD1 (6 bases). Germline loops: CDR1 MNHEY, CDR2 SMNVEV (reference sequence). Trimming took off 7 bases at V and 2 bases at J, with 11 bases between the two ends. The CDR3 spans 13 residues.